The sequence of this TCR beta chain was determined in a study of T-cell reconstitution after alpha-beta-depleted transplantation in children. Overall study findings and caveats: Surviving recipient T cells and intrathymic progenitors accounted for some patients' high TCRbeta diversity at day 60. Several hundred expanded graft clones reportedly gave rise to the alpha-beta T cells present about two months after transplant. One year post-transplant, T-cell counts and diversity were largely derived from T cells produced anew.

A library of TCRbeta sequences, prepared with unique molecular identifiers, was generated. TCRdb passed the PCR reads through MiXCR, listing each CDR3 protein once. Of 200,000 to 300,000 distinct CDR3 sequences in the sample, 20% to 30% were seen once. The CDR3 extends over 15 amino acids. The germline CDR1 and CDR2 sequences are MNHEY and SVGAGI. Trimming removed 0 bases at V and 0 bases at J, with 6 bases between. This clonotype was counted only a few times. Its antigen is unidentified. The sample here was PBMCs, mostly from graft donor cells, taken 360 days after TCRalphabeta/CD19-depleted stem cell transplant. This chain links TRBV6-5 with TRBJ2-4; D ambiguous. This TCR came from a female patient between 2 and 15 years old who had a stem cell transplant for congenital amegakaryocytic thrombocytopenia, so the T cells may come from the graft donor. The CDR3 region has the DNA TGTGCCAGCAGTTACTCAGAACTAGCCAAAAACATTCAGTACTTC. It is translated as CASSYSELAKNIQYF.